Following are 18 T cell receptor beta chains from one sample sequenced in a study of T cell changes during pregnancy in multiple sclerosis. The data were produced by immunoSEQ multiplex PCR, yet TCRdb's version contains in-frame clones alone and is incomplete. The table records 20,000 or so clones, around 86% of them present only once. Specimen: CD8+ T cells from peripheral blood mononuclear cells, collected in the third trimester of pregnancy. The receptors derive from a female donor in good health, enrolled as a control in a pregnancy study.

The V call is TRBV9, the J call TRBJ2-1; perhaps TRBD2 as D (5 bases). This CDR3 has 15 residues. The germline CDR1 and CDR2 sequences are SGDLS and YYNGEE. Trimming left V 0 bases short and J 4 bases short, with 11 bases between. CDR3 coding DNA: TGTGCCAGCAGCGTAGGGTTCCGGGGATACAATGAGCAGTTCTTC. Translating gives CASSVGFRGYNEQFF.

The chain couples TRBV9 to TRBJ2-1, with 7 bases identical to TRBD1. Germline V gene lookup returns CDR1 SGDLS and CDR2 YYNGEE. The CDR3 runs to 15 residues. V was clipped by 3 bases and J by 6 bases; unmatched bases: 9. The CDR3 nucleotides are TGTGCCAGCAGCGCGAGACAGGGTACGGGCAATGAGCAGTTCTTC. It translates to CASSARQGTGNEQFF. Together with reference TRBV9 and TRBJ2-1, the CDR3 gives the full variable domain: DSGVTQTPKHLITATGQRVTLRCSPRSGDLSVYWYQQSLDQGLQFLIQYYNGEERAKGNILERFSAQQFPDLHSELNLSSLELGDSALYFCASSARQGTGNEQFFGPGTRLTVL.

The CDR3 DNA reads TGCGCCAGCAGCTTGGTAACAGGGGCGGCCGAGCAGTACTTC. This encodes CASSLVTGAAEQYF. The chain has TRBV5-1 and TRBJ2-7, with 7 bases lining up with TRBD1. Per the germline V gene, CDR1 is SGHRS and CDR2 is YFSETQ. With V trimmed by 0 bases and J by 6 bases, 6 bases remained unmatched. The CDR3 contains 14 residues.

The genes are TRBV18 and TRBJ2-3; D may be TRBD2 (7 bases). CDR1 and CDR2 from the germline V gene are KGHSH and LQKENI. Trimming removed 2 bases from V and 5 bases from J, with 17 bases in between. The CDR3 consists of 16 residues. The CDR3 spells CASSPVFGGPKDTQYF. Written as DNA, the CDR3 is TGTGCCAGCTCACCAGTCTTCGGGGGGCCTAAAGATACGCAGTATTTT.

The rearrangement uses TRBV5-4 and TRBJ2-7; TRBD1 matches at 7 bases. V was clipped by 4 bases and J by 4 bases; unmatched bases: 14. Looked up from germline, CDR1 is SGHNT and CDR2 is YYREEE (reference sequence). The length of the CDR3 is 16 residues. The CDR3 nucleotides read TGTGCCAGCAGCCCACGGATAGGGACAGCTAGATACGAGCAGTACTTC. Protein: CASSPRIGTARYEQYF. The full variable domain, in which reference TRBV5-4 and TRBJ2-7 provide the parts outside the CDR3, is ETGVTQSPTHLIKTRGQQVTLRCSSQSGHNTVSWYQQALGQGPQFIFQYYREEENGRGNFPPRFSGLQFPNYSSELNVNALELDDSALYLCASSPRIGTARYEQYFGPGTRLTVT.

V usage is TRBV21-1 and J usage is TRBJ2-3; TRBD2, the table's D call, was not compared with the DNA. TRBV21-1 is assigned pseudogene status. The CDR3 is 17 residues long. The CDR3, as DNA: TGTGCCAGCAGCCACACGGCGGGACTACCTTTTATGGATACGCAGTATTTT. Translated: CASSHTAGLPFMDTQYF.

CDR3: CASSVDRGTGYGYTF. The CDR3 DNA follows: TGTGCCAGCAGCGTAGACCGGGGGACGGGCTATGGCTACACCTTC. The chain combines TRBV9 with TRBJ1-2; tentatively, D is TRBD1 (5 bases). From germline, CDR1 is SGDLS and CDR2 YYNGEE. This CDR3 has 15 residues. V lost 0 bases and J 4 bases, leaving 13 bases between the germline ends.

Only a few counts were recorded for this clone. The rearrangement joins TRBV4-2 to TRBJ2-5; D is perhaps TRBD1 (6 bases). Per the germline V gene, CDR1 is LGHNA and CDR2 is YNFKEQ. The CDR3 length is 17 residues. The ends were cut back, 1 base at V and 2 bases at J, with 17 bases in the middle. The CDR3 sequence: CASSQGDRGGPQETQYF. CDR3 coding DNA: TGTGCCAGCAGCCAAGGAGATAGAGGGGGACCACAAGAGACCCAGTACTTC.

The rearrangement uses TRBV7-9 and TRBJ2-3; D remains ambiguous. CDR3 length: 12 residues. Between the trimmed V and J ends, which lost 5 bases and 2 bases, there was a span of 5 bases. Germline V CDR1 and CDR2: SEHNR, FQNEAQ (reference sequence). CDR3 coding DNA: TGTGCCAGCAGCCTACCCACAGATACGCAGTATTTT. Its protein is CASSLPTDTQYF.

A single count supports this clone. The V call is TRBV7-6, the J call TRBJ2-7, with 9 positions matching TRBD2. Germline V gene data show CDR1 as SGHVS and CDR2 as FNYEAQ. Trimming removed 4 bases from V and 0 bases from J; junction bases left unmatched: 7. The CDR3 is 16 amino acids. Here the CDR3 reads CASSSGAGGGSYEQYF. CDR3 nucleotides: TGTGCCAGCAGCTCCGGAGCGGGGGGCGGCTCCTACGAGCAGTACTTC.

The chain has TRBV11-2 and TRBJ1-2; the D gene is possibly TRBD1 (6 bases). There are 15 residues in the CDR3. V lost 1 base, J lost 7 bases, and 16 bases lay in between. The germline V gene has CDR1 SGHAT and CDR2 FQNNGV. In nucleotides, the CDR3 is TGTGCCAGCAGCTTAGTAGCGGGACACGCCTTTGGCTACACCTTC. Translation gives CASSLVAGHAFGYTF.

This rearrangement joins TRBV9 to TRBJ1-3; D perhaps matches TRBD1 (5 bases). This CDR3 is 14 amino acids long. Trimming cost V 3 bases and J 4 bases, with 11 bases left between them. CDR1 and CDR2 from the germline V gene are SGDLS and YYNGEE. The chain's CDR3 is CASSGEGRGNTIYF. CDR3 DNA sequence: TGTGCCAGCAGCGGGGAGGGGAGGGGAAACACCATATATTTT.

DNA for the CDR3: TGTGCCAGCAGCTTTCTCGACAGGGGGTCAGATACGCAGTATTTT. It encodes CASSFLDRGSDTQYF. V and J are TRBV11-2 and TRBJ2-3, with TRBD1 identical over 9 bases. CDR3 length: 15 residues. Unmatched junction bases numbered 5, after V lost 3 bases and J lost 4 bases. Per germline, CDR1 SGHAT and CDR2 FQNNGV.

V and J are TRBV5-1 and TRBJ1-2; tentatively, D is TRBD1 (5 bases). The CDR3 extends over 15 amino acids. V was cut by 0 bases and J by 4 bases, with 13 bases left in between. Germline CDR1 and CDR2: SGHRS and YFSETQ. The CDR3 sequence: CASSLASGWIYGYTF. The CDR3 nucleotides are TGCGCCAGCAGCTTGGCTTCAGGGTGGATCTATGGCTACACCTTC. The full variable domain, in which reference TRBV5-1 and TRBJ1-2 provide the parts outside the CDR3, is KAGVTQTPRYLIKTRGQQVTLSCSPISGHRSVSWYQQTPGQGLQFLFEYFSETQRNKGNFPGRFSGRQFSNSRSEMNVSTLELGDSALYLCASSLASGWIYGYTFGSGTRLTVV.

The gene calls are TRBV6-5 and TRBJ2-3, with 11 nucleotides matching TRBD2. Germline lookup yields CDR1 MNHEY and CDR2 SVGAGI. Trimming took 0 bases from V and 12 from J; bases not matched to a gene: 11. This CDR3 contains 16 residues. The CDR3 coding sequence is TGTGCCAGCAGTTACTCGAGGGGACTAGCGGCCCTTACTCAGTATTTT. The encoded protein is CASSYSRGLAALTQYF.

This rearrangement joins TRBV14 to TRBJ1-1, with no clear D. Deletions cut 4 bases from V and 0 bases from J, with 9 bases between. The germline V gene has CDR1 SGHDN and CDR2 FVKESK. The CDR3 length is 14 residues. The CDR3 here is CASSLTAVNTEAFF. The DNA of the CDR3 is TGTGCCAGCAGCCTAACCGCGGTGAACACTGAAGCTTTCTTT. Full variable domain (outside the CDR3, taken from reference TRBV14 and TRBJ1-1): EAGVTQFPSHSVIEKGQTVTLRCDPISGHDNLYWYRRVMGKEIKFLLHFVKESKQDESGMPNNRFLAERTGGTYSTLKVQPAELEDSGVYFCASSLTAVNTEAFFGQGTRLTVV.

This chain connects TRBV4-1 to TRBJ1-1; 7 nucleotides line up with TRBD1. In germline, CDR1 is MGHRA, CDR2 YSYEKL. With V trimmed by 1 base and J by 0 bases, 2 bases remained unmatched. The CDR3 runs 15 residues. For the CDR3, the DNA is TGCGCCAGCAGCCAAGGGGACAGAGTGAACACTGAAGCTTTCTTT. Translating it yields CASSQGDRVNTEAFF.

V gene TRBV6-6 combines with J gene TRBJ2-3; no clear D gene. Trimming took 2 bases from V and 6 from J, leaving 15 bases between them. The germline V gene has CDR1 MNHNY and CDR2 SVGAGI (reference sequence). The CDR3 has 15 residues. The CDR3 DNA is TGTGCCAGCAGTTACGTGAGAGGCCCGCACGATACGCAGTATTTT. Amino acids: CASSYVRGPHDTQYF.